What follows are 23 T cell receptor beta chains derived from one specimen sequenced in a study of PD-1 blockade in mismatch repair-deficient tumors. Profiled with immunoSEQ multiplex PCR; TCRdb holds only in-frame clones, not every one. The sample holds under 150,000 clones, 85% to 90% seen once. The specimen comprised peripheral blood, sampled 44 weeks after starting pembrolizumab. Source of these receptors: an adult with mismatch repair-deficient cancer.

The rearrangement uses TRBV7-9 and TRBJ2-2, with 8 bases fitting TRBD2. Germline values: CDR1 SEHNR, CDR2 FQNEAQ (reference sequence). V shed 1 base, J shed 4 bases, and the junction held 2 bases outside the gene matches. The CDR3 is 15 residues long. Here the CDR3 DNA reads TGTGCCAGCAGCTTAGAAGCGGGAGTCACCGGGGAGCTGTTTTTT. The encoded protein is CASSLEAGVTGELFF. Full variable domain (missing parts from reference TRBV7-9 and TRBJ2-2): DTGVSQNPRHKITKRGQNVTFRCDPISEHNRLYWYRQTLGQGPEFLTYFQNEAQLEKSRLLSDRFSAERPKGSFSTLEIQRTEQGDSAMYLCASSLEAGVTGELFFGEGSRLTVL.

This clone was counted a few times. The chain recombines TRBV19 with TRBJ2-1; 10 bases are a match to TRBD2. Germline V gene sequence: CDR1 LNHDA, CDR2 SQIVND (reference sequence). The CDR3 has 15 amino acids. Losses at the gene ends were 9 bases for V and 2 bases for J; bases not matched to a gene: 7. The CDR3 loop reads CASTLTSGTYNEQFF. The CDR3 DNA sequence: TGTGCCAGCACATTAACTAGCGGGACCTACAATGAGCAGTTCTTC.

The chain's CDR3 is CASSLILAGGWNEQFF. The CDR3 nucleotides read TGCGCCAGCAGCTTGATTCTAGCGGGAGGGTGGAATGAGCAGTTCTTC. The chain recombines TRBV5-1 with TRBJ2-1; 12 positions match TRBD2. This CDR3 is built from 16 residues. Per germline, CDR1 SGHRS and CDR2 YFSETQ. The junction had 6 bases not matched to a gene; V was cut back by 1 base and J by 7 bases.

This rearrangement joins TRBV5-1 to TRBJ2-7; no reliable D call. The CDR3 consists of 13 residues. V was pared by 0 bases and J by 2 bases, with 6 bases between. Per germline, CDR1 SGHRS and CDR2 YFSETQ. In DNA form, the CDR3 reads TGCGCCAGCAGCTTGGCAGCCACCTACGAGCAGTACTTC. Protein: CASSLAATYEQYF.

CDR3 DNA: TGTGCCAGTAGGGGGGGGGCGCCGAACACCGGGGAGCTGTTTTTT. It specifies CASRGGAPNTGELFF. V gene TRBV19 combines with J gene TRBJ2-2; D possibly corresponds to TRBD2 (7 bases). The CDR3 is made up of 15 amino acids. With 6 bases removed from V and 0 bases from J, the gap between germline ends came to 11 bases. CDR1 LNHDA and CDR2 SQIVND come from the germline V gene (reference sequence).

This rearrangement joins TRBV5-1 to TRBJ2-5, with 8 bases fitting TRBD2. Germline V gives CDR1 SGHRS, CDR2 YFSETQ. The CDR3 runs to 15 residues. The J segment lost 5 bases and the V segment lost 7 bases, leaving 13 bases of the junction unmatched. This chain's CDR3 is CASRGAAGAPETQYF. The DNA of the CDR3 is TGCGCCAGCCGTGGGGCAGCGGGAGCTCCGGAGACCCAGTACTTC.

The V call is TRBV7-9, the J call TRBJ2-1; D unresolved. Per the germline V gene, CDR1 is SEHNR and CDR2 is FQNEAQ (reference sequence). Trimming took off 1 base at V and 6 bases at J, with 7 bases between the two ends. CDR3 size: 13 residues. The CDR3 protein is CASSLGAVNEQFF. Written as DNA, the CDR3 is TGTGCCAGCAGCTTAGGTGCAGTCAATGAGCAGTTCTTC. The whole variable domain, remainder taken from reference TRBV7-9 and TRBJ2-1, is DTGVSQNPRHKITKRGQNVTFRCDPISEHNRLYWYRQTLGQGPEFLTYFQNEAQLEKSRLLSDRFSAERPKGSFSTLEIQRTEQGDSAMYLCASSLGAVNEQFFGPGTRLTVL.

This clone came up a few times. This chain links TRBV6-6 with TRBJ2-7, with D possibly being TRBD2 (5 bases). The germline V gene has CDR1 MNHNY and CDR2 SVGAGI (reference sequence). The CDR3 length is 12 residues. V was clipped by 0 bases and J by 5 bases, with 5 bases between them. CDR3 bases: TGTGCCAGCAGTTACTCGAGGGACGAGCAGTACTTC. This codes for CASSYSRDEQYF.

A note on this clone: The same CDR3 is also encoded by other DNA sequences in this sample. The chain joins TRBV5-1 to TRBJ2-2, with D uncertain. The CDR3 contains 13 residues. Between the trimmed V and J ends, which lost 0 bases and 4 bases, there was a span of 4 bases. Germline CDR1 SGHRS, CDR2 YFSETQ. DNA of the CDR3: TGCGCCAGCAGCTTGGCGGGCACCGGGGAGCTGTTTTTT. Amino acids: CASSLAGTGELFF.

DNA for the CDR3: TGTGCCAGGGACGAGCAGTACTTC. Encoded protein: CARDEQYF. The gene calls are TRBV28 and TRBJ2-7; D call uncertain. V lost 9 bases and J lost 5, with 2 bases in between. In germline, CDR1 is MDHEN, CDR2 SYDVKM. This CDR3 has 8 amino acids.

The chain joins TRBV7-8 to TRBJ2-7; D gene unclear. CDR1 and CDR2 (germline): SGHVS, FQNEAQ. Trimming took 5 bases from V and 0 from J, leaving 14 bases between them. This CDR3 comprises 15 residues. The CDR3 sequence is CASSHSFQSSYEQYF. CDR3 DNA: TGTGCCAGCAGCCACTCTTTCCAGAGCTCCTACGAGCAGTACTTC.

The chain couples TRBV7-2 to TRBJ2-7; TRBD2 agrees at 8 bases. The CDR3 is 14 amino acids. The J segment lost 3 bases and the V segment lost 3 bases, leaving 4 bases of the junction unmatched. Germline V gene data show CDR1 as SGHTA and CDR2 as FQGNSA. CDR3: CASSFSGAYYEQYF. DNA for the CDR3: TGTGCCAGCAGCTTTAGCGGGGCCTACTACGAGCAGTACTTC.

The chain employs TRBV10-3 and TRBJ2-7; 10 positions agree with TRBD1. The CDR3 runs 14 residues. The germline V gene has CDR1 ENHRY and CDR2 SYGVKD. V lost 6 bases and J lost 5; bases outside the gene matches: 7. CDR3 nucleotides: TGTGCCATCAGGGACCGGACAGGGGGGGACGAGCAGTACTTC. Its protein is CAIRDRTGGDEQYF.

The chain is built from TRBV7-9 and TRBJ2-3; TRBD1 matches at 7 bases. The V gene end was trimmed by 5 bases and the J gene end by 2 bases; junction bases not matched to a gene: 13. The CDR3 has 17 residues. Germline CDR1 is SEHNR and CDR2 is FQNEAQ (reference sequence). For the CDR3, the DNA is TGTGCCAGCAGCCCTCGCTACCGGGACAGCCCCACAGATACGCAGTATTTT. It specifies CASSPRYRDSPTDTQYF.

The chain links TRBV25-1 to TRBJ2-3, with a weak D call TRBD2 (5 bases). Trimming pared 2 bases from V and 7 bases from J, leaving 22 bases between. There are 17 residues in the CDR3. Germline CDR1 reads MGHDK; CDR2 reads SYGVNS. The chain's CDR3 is CASSEGRRSEVAHTQYF. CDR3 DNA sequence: TGTGCCAGCAGTGAAGGGAGACGAAGTGAAGTGGCACATACGCAGTATTTT.

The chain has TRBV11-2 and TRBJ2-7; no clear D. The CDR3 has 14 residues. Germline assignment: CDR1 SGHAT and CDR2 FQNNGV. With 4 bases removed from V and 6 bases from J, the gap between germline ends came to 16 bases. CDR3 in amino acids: CASSSTPSTVEQYF. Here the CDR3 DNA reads TGTGCCAGCAGCTCTACCCCGTCCACGGTCGAGCAGTACTTC.

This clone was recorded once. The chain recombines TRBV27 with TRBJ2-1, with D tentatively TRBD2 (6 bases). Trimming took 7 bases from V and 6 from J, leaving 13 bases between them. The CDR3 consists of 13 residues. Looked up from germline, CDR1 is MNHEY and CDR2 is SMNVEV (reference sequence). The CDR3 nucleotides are TGTGCCAGCACCAAACTTAGCGGCAATGAGCAGTTCTTC. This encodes CASTKLSGNEQFF.

For the CDR3, the DNA is TGTGCCAGCAGCTTTTTTGGGGAAATCAGTTCCTACGAGCAGTACTTC. Translation gives CASSFFGEISSYEQYF. V is TRBV11-3 and J is TRBJ2-7; D gene unclear. The germline gives CDR1 SGHNT, CDR2 YENEEA. V gave up 3 bases and J gave up 1 base, with 16 bases separating them. The CDR3 consists of 16 residues. Variable domain in full (rest from reference TRBV11-3 and TRBJ2-7): EAGVVQSPRYKIIEKKQPVAFWCNPISGHNTLYWYLQNLGQGPELLIRYENEEAVDDSQLPKDRFSAERLKGVDSTLKIQPAELGDSAVYLCASSFFGEISSYEQYFGPGTRLTVT.

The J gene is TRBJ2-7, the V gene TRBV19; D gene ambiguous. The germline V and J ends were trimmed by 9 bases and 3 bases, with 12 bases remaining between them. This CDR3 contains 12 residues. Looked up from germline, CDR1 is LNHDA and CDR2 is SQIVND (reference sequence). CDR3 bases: TGTGCCAGAAAGACTCCCGTCTACGAGCAGTACTTC. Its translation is CARKTPVYEQYF.

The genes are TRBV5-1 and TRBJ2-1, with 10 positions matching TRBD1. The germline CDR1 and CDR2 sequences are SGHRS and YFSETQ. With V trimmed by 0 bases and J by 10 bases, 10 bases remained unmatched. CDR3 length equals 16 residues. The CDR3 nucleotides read TGCGCCAGCAGCTTGGATGGGACAGGGGCCGGGGGGGAGCAGTTCTTC. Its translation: CASSLDGTGAGGEQFF.

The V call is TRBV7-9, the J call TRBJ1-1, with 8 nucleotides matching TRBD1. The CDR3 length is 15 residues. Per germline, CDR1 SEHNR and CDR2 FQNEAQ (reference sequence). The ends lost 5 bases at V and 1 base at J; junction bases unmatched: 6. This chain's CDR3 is CASSTRQGKNTEAFF. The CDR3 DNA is TGTGCCAGCAGCACTCGACAGGGGAAGAACACTGAAGCTTTCTTT.

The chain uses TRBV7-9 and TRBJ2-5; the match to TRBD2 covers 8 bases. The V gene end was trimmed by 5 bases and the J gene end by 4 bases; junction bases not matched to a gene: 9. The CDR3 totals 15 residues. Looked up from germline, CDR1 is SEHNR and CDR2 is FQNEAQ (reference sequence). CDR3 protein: CASSAQPGGRETQYF. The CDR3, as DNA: TGTGCCAGCAGCGCCCAACCGGGGGGGAGAGAGACCCAGTACTTC.

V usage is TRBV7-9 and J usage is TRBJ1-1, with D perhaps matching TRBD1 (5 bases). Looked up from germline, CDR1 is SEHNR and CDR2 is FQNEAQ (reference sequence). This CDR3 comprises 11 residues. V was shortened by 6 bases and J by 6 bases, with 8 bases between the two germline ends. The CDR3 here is CASRTEPEAFF. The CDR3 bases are TGTGCCAGCAGGACAGAGCCTGAAGCTTTCTTT.